A single sample is the source of the 30 T cell receptor beta chains below, sequenced in a study of T cell repertoires in cytomegalovirus infection (dated by TCRdb to the late 2010s). This sample was sequenced with an Illumina HiSeq 1500. Clones were called with MiXCR by TCRdb after fastp trimmed the public reads at Q25, and only in-frame beta chains were retained. Each CDR3 protein gets just one entry, which takes the most common genes and DNA from the rows behind it. The table for this sample lists about 450,000 distinct CDR3 sequences; around 32% of them were counted only once. Roughly 13% of the sample comes from the top ten. The sequencing input was PBMCs. These receptors all come from a human donor in good health (CMV status not recorded). Some clones in this sample may be carry-over from other donors' samples.

The V and J genes are TRBV15 and TRBJ2-5; 10 nucleotides match TRBD1. The CDR3 has 16 residues. In germline, CDR1 is LNHNV, CDR2 YYDKDF (reference sequence). V lost 0 bases and J lost 5; bases outside the gene matches: 6. The CDR3 DNA reads TGTGCCACCAGCAGAGAACGACAGGGGGCTTTGGAGACCCAGTACTTC. It yields the protein CATSRERQGALETQYF.

A word on this clonotype: At one end, the junction sequence differs from germline, possibly due to a read error. This chain links TRBV20-1 with TRBJ2-7; D may be TRBD1 (5 bases). The CDR3 is 14 residues long. CDR1 DFQATT and CDR2 SNEGSKA come from the germline V gene (reference sequence). In DNA, the CDR3 is TGCAGTGCAAGAGGACAAGTAGTATCCTACGAGCAGTACTTC. Translated: CSARGQVVSYEQYF.

This clonotype was observed a few times. The rearrangement joins TRBV20-1 to TRBJ2-7, with 9 bases lining up with TRBD1. Germline V gene sequence: CDR1 DFQATT, CDR2 SNEGSKA (reference sequence). The CDR3 spans 13 residues. The trim removed 4 bases at V and 2 bases at J, leaving 3 bases unmatched. The CDR3 spells CSATDRGTYEQYF. The DNA for the CDR3 is TGCAGTGCTACGGACAGGGGAACCTACGAGCAGTACTTC.

Only a few counts were recorded for this clonotype. This chain links TRBV4-1 with TRBJ1-4; D is perhaps TRBD1 (5 bases). The CDR3 totals 15 residues. CDR1 and CDR2 (germline): MGHRA, YSYEKL. Trimming took off 0 bases at V and 8 bases at J, with 13 bases between the two ends. The DNA for the CDR3 is TGCGCCAGCAGCCAAGATACCCGGGGGTTGGAAAAACTGTTTTTT. Protein sequence: CASSQDTRGLEKLFF.

CDR3: CASSFSTGHQPQHF. As DNA, the CDR3 is TGTGCCAGCAGCTTCAGTACAGGGCATCAGCCCCAGCATTTT. The chain is built from TRBV5-6 and TRBJ1-5; D is possibly TRBD1 (6 bases). This CDR3 spans 14 amino acids. V was pared by 2 bases and J by 5 bases, with 11 bases between. Germline V gene sequence: CDR1 SGHDT, CDR2 YYEEEE. The variable domain in full, completed from reference TRBV5-6 and TRBJ1-5, reads DAGVTQSPTHLIKTRGQQVTLRCSPKSGHDTVSWYQQALGQGPQFIFQYYEEEERQRGNFPDRFSGHQFPNYSSELNVNALLLGDSALYLCASSFSTGHQPQHFGDGTRLSIL.

There are many counts of this clonotype. The chain joins TRBV7-6 to TRBJ2-4, with 8 bases aligning to TRBD2. Germline CDR1 and CDR2: SGHVS and FNYEAQ. After removal of 1 base from V and 0 bases from J, the junction contained 8 bases not matched to a gene. The CDR3 sequence is 18 residues long. CDR3 protein: CASSLGPLRGEAKNIQYF. The CDR3 DNA reads as TGTGCCAGCAGCTTAGGGCCTCTGCGGGGGGAAGCCAAAAACATTCAGTACTTC.

This clonotype was counted at least ten times. The chain has TRBV7-2 and TRBJ2-7, with 13 bases matching TRBD2. CDR1 SGHTA and CDR2 FQGNSA come from the germline V gene. Unmatched junction bases numbered 4, after V lost 5 bases and J lost 3 bases. The length of the CDR3 is 15 residues. CDR3 sequence: CASSRGTSGNYEQYF. CDR3 bases: TGTGCCAGCAGCCGAGGGACTAGCGGGAACTACGAGCAGTACTTC.

V usage is TRBV11-3 and J usage is TRBJ2-3; 12 bases agree with TRBD2. The CDR3 extends over 18 amino acids. The J segment lost 2 bases and the V segment lost 6 bases, leaving 12 bases of the junction unmatched. Germline lookup yields CDR1 SGHNT and CDR2 YENEEA. CDR3 residues: CASRAGSTSGGYTDTQYF. The CDR3 DNA sequence: TGTGCCAGCAGAGCAGGATCGACTAGCGGGGGATACACAGATACGCAGTATTTT.

This clonotype appeared many times. The chain employs TRBV11-2 and TRBJ2-5, with 8 bases lining up with TRBD1. The junction had 4 bases not matched to a gene; V was cut back by 5 bases and J by 2 bases. From germline, CDR1 is SGHAT and CDR2 FQNNGV. This CDR3 has 14 amino acids. In DNA form, the CDR3 reads TGTGCCAGCAGCGCGCGACAGGGGCAAGAGACCCAGTACTTC. Translated, it gives CASSARQGQETQYF.

J is TRBJ2-3 and V is TRBV20-1, with TRBD2 as a possible D gene (5 bases). The germline gives CDR1 DFQATT, CDR2 SNEGSKA (reference sequence). V lost 6 bases and J 0 bases, leaving 16 bases between the germline ends. This CDR3 is built from 15 residues. The CDR3 sequence: CSAISSDSSTDTQYF. As DNA, the CDR3 is TGCAGTGCCATAAGTAGCGACTCTAGCACAGATACGCAGTATTTT.

This clonotype was counted once. The CDR3 DNA reads as TGTGCCAGCAGCTGGACTAGCGGGGCTGGAGATACGCAGTATTTT. Its protein product is CASSWTSGAGDTQYF. The J gene is TRBJ2-3, the V gene TRBV7-2, with 12 bases aligning to TRBD2. This CDR3 comprises 15 residues. The trim removed 4 bases at V and 5 bases at J, leaving 4 bases unmatched. Germline CDR1 reads SGHTA; CDR2 reads FQGNSA.

The rearrangement joins TRBV7-6 to TRBJ1-2, with D unclear. Per germline, CDR1 SGHVS and CDR2 FNYEAQ. Trimming pared 6 bases from V and 9 bases from J, leaving 20 bases between. The CDR3 has 14 residues. The CDR3 here is CASRPEARSASYTF. CDR3 coding DNA: TGTGCCAGCAGACCGGAGGCCAGAAGCGCAAGCTACACCTTC. The full variable domain, completed using reference TRBV7-6 and TRBJ1-2, is GAGVSQSPRYKVTKRGQDVALRCDPISGHVSLYWYRQALGQGPEFLTYFNYEAQQDKSGLPNDRFSAERPEGSISTLTIQRTEQRDSAMYRCASRPEARSASYTFGSGTRLTVV.

Comments on this clonotype: This may be a read error: a much more frequent sequence differs by one nucleotide. In this CDR3 the conserved last residue, phenylalanine or tryptophan, is missing, so a read error is likely. The rearrangement links TRBV6-1 to TRBJ1-2; the match to TRBD1 covers 7 bases. V gave up 4 bases and J gave up 7 bases; unmatched junction bases: 9. The CDR3 consists of 14 residues. Germline values: CDR1 MNHNS, CDR2 SASEGT. CDR3 DNA: TGTGCCAGCAGTGGTTTACCGACAGGGATTGGCTACACCTTA. The encoded protein is CASSGLPTGIGYTL.

The table lists this clonotype with a few counts. The chain has TRBV11-2 and TRBJ2-3; D is uncertain. This CDR3 is 12 amino acids long. Trimming stripped 5 bases from V and 14 bases from J, with 17 bases between. Germline assignment: CDR1 SGHAT and CDR2 FQNNGV. The DNA of the CDR3 is TGTGCCAGCAGCCCCGTCGGGTATCATGCGTATTTT. It is translated as CASSPVGYHAYF.

This clonotype was counted a few times. V usage is TRBV15 and J usage is TRBJ1-4; 7 bases are shared with TRBD1. After removal of 0 bases from V and 5 bases from J, the junction contained 3 bases not matched to a gene. CDR1 and CDR2 (germline): LNHNV, YYDKDF (reference sequence). The CDR3 runs to 15 residues. The CDR3 DNA sequence: TGTGCCACCAGCAGAGATCTAGGGGGCAATGAAAAACTGTTTTTT. Translation gives CATSRDLGGNEKLFF.

The gene calls are TRBV29-1 and TRBJ2-1, with 11 nucleotides matching TRBD2. This CDR3 region has 16 residues. The trim removed 1 base at V and 3 bases at J, leaving 5 bases unmatched. The germline V gene has CDR1 SQVTM and CDR2 ANQGSEA. DNA of the CDR3: TGCAGCGTTGAAGGCCTAGCGGGGGGAGTCTACAATGAGCAGTTCTTC. This encodes CSVEGLAGGVYNEQFF.

This chain joins TRBV6-1 and TRBJ2-7, with D perhaps TRBD2 (6 bases). CDR1 MNHNS and CDR2 SASEGT come from the germline V gene. Trimming took off 7 bases at V and 12 bases at J, with 19 bases between the two ends. The CDR3 length is 12 residues. Written as DNA, the CDR3 is TGTGCCAGCATTGGTTCTCAAGCGGGTCTGTACTTC. Translating gives CASIGSQAGLYF.

This chain links TRBV29-1 with TRBJ2-5, with 7 bases fitting TRBD1. The CDR3 covers 12 residues. Germline-derived CDR1 and CDR2 are SQVTM and ANQGSEA. The ends lost 7 bases at V and 3 bases at J; junction bases unmatched: 5. The CDR3 here is CSAGTEKETQYF. The DNA for the CDR3 is TGCAGCGCCGGGACAGAAAAAGAGACCCAGTACTTC.

This chain connects TRBV20-1 to TRBJ2-5; possible D gene TRBD1, 6 bases. The CDR3 is 12 residues long. Trimming took 4 bases from V and 3 from J, leaving 9 bases between them. Per the germline V gene, CDR1 is DFQATT and CDR2 is SNEGSKA (reference sequence). CDR3 protein: CSATGQKETQYF. The DNA of the CDR3 is TGCAGTGCTACTGGACAGAAAGAGACCCAGTACTTC.

V gene TRBV5-1 combines with J gene TRBJ2-7; D is ambiguous. The V gene's germline CDR1 is SGHRS and CDR2 YFSETQ. Deletions cut 4 bases from V and 0 bases from J, with 11 bases between. This CDR3 has 14 amino acids. CDR3 loop: CASSTQSSSYEQYF. The CDR3 nucleotides are TGCGCCAGCAGCACACAGTCCAGCTCCTACGAGCAGTACTTC.

The chain joins TRBV24-1 to TRBJ2-3; tentative D call: TRBD2 (5 bases). The CDR3 totals 15 residues. Germline V gene lookup returns CDR1 KGHDR and CDR2 SFDVKD. With 5 bases removed from V and 2 bases from J, the gap between germline ends came to 13 bases. The CDR3 loop is CATSVREITTDTQYF. CDR3 DNA sequence: TGTGCCACCAGTGTGAGGGAGATAACCACAGATACGCAGTATTTT.

In the case of this clonotype: Germline and junction disagree at one end, which may indicate a read error. The rearrangement uses TRBV27 and TRBJ2-1, with D unresolved. Germline V gene data show CDR1 as MNHEY and CDR2 as SMNVEV (reference sequence). The CDR3 is 14 amino acids. CDR3 coding DNA: TGCGCCAGCAGAAGGGCGACGGGCTACAATGAGCAGTTCTTC. This gives the protein CASRRATGYNEQFF.

This chain's CDR3 is CASSYMVGDRETGELFF. Written as DNA, the CDR3 is TGTGCCAGCAGTTACATGGTAGGGGACCGAGAAACCGGGGAGCTGTTTTTT. V gene TRBV6-2 or TRBV6-3 combines with J gene TRBJ2-2, with D perhaps being TRBD1 or TRBD2 (5 bases each). In germline, CDR1 is MNHEY, CDR2 SVGEGT. V dropped 2 bases and J dropped 5 bases, with 18 bases sitting between them. The CDR3 runs to 17 residues.

This clonotype was seen many times. This sequence joins TRBV7-2 and TRBJ1-1; 7 nucleotides align to TRBD1. Per the germline V gene, CDR1 is SGHTA and CDR2 is FQGNSA. The length of the CDR3 is 13 residues. Unmatched junction bases numbered 12, after V lost 7 bases and J lost 10 bases. This CDR3 reads CASIRETGRGAFF. The DNA for the CDR3 is TGTGCCAGCATTAGGGAGACAGGGAGGGGAGCTTTCTTT.

The V and J genes are TRBV18 and TRBJ1-3; D not certain. CDR3 length: 15 residues. Germline CDR1 reads KGHSH; CDR2 reads LQKENI. Trimming shortened V by 2 bases and J by 0 bases, and 8 bases separated the two germline ends. CDR3 nucleotide sequence: TGTGCCAGCTCACCAGGACCTCCCTCTGGAAACACCATATATTTT. Its protein is CASSPGPPSGNTIYF.

This clonotype was recorded at least ten times. The chain employs TRBV6-1 and TRBJ1-1; D is unclear. The CDR3 contains 13 residues. V dropped 5 bases and J dropped 3 bases, with 10 bases sitting between them. The germline V gene has CDR1 MNHNS and CDR2 SASEGT. Written as DNA, the CDR3 is TGTGCCAGCAGTTTATTGGGGTACACTGAAGCTTTCTTT. Its protein is CASSLLGYTEAFF.

This clonotype was picked up a small number of times. A much larger clone sits a single nucleotide away, making a read error possible. This rearrangement joins TRBV7-8 to TRBJ1-2, with a possible D match to TRBD1 (5 bases). The CDR3 sequence is 15 residues long. CDR1 SGHVS and CDR2 FQNEAQ come from the germline V gene. The CDR3 DNA reads as TGTGTCAGCAGCCCTAGGGGCTGGGCCTCTTATGGCTACACCTTC. This translates into CVSSPRGWASYGYTF.

The chain carries TRBV12-3 or TRBV12-4 and TRBJ2-1, with D tentatively TRBD1 (5 bases). Trimming cost V 3 bases and J 6 bases, with 15 bases left between them. CDR3 length equals 15 residues. DNA of the CDR3: TGTGCCAGCAGTTTTACAGGTTTTTGGGGCAATGAGCAGTTCTTC. Translated: CASSFTGFWGNEQFF.

This rearrangement joins TRBV6-6 to TRBJ1-5, with D maybe TRBD1 (5 bases). The V gene's germline CDR1 is MNHNY and CDR2 SVGAGI (reference sequence). The CDR3 covers 19 residues. Trimming removed 5 bases from V and 0 bases from J, with 23 bases in between. CDR3 sequence: CASSVVLGEREYSNQPQHF. The DNA for the CDR3 is TGTGCCAGCAGTGTAGTTCTGGGGGAGAGGGAATATAGCAATCAGCCCCAGCATTTT.

J is TRBJ2-2 and V is TRBV12-3 or TRBV12-4; no reliable D call. This CDR3 comprises 14 residues. V lost 3 bases and J 4 bases, leaving 9 bases between the germline ends. The CDR3 bases are TGTGCCAGCAGTTTTGGCGAGATCACCGGGGAGCTGTTTTTT. Its translation is CASSFGEITGELFF.